This TCR beta chain was recovered during a study of CD8+ T cells in alopecia areata. Overall study: Treatment of the treated patients consisted of oral tofacitinib, 5 to 10 mg twice daily. Study-wide results and caveats: It was observed that many expanded lesional clones persisted in scalp and blood during tofacitinib.

After isolation, RNA underwent reverse transcription to generate cDNA as the sequencing template. Some clones are missing from TCRdb's copy, which holds only in-frame ones; the method was immunoSEQ multiplex PCR. The sample yields 120,000 or so clones, approximately 59% seen once. V dropped 5 bases and J dropped 2 bases, with 12 bases sitting between them. The length of the CDR3 is 14 residues. The germline CDR1 and CDR2 sequences are SEHNR and FQNEAQ (reference sequence). Points on this clone: Antigen unknown.

Sample treatment: oral pan-JAK inhibitor, 5-10 mg twice daily. The chain employs TRBV7-9 and TRBJ1-1, with D possibly matching TRBD1 (6 bases). The sequencing used CD8+ T cells sorted from blood, collected at week 4, from a patient treated with tofacitinib. This receptor was taken from a human donor with alopecia areata. For the CDR3, the DNA is TGTGCCAGCAGCGCCGGGACACCTAACACTGAAGCTTTCTTT. Translation: CASSAGTPNTEAFF.